A selection of T cell receptor beta chains follows, all from one sample in a study of glioma-infiltrating T cells. Via MiXCR, TCRdb re-called the multiplex PCR reads, giving one row per CDR3 protein. The sample shows about 410,000 distinct CDR3 sequences, more than 35% of them seen only once. The sequenced sample consisted of glioma tissue, nonneoplastic brain tissue, or PBMCs (not recorded which). These receptors all come from a human donor with low-grade glioma or glioblastoma, undergoing nonglioma brain surgery, or in good health (not recorded which). Both conserved end residues are part of each CDR3. D genes are given only for firm matches. Not all rows give a size; the values are once, few, many and, for expanded clones, a class.

V,length,size,J,D,DNA,CDR3
TRBV27,13,many,TRBJ1-2,NA,TGTGCCAGCAGATCATGGGACTCCTATGGCTACACCTTC,CASRSWDSYGYTF
TRBV5-4,15,NA,TRBJ2-1,NA,TGTGCCAGCAGCTTGGAGGGGGGAGAAAAGAATGAGCAGTTCTTC,CASSLEGGEKNEQFF
TRBV10-3,20,NA,TRBJ2-1,NA,TGTGCCATCAGTGATTCCCGCCTTCGGGAGCGGAGACTATCCTACAATGAGCAGTTCTTC,CAISDSRLRERRLSYNEQFF
TRBV10-3,12,many,TRBJ1-1,TRBD1,TGTGCCCGACAGGGGGTGAACACTGAAGCTTTCTTT,CARQGVNTEAFF
TRBV20-1,16,once,TRBJ2-3,TRBD1,TGCAGTGCCAGCAGTCCCGGGACAGGAGACACAGATACGCAGTATTTT,CSASSPGTGDTDTQYF
TRBV4-1,16,NA,TRBJ1-3,NA,TGCGCCAGCAGCCAAGAGGGGTTCAACTCTGGAAACACCATATATTTT,CASSQEGFNSGNTIYF
TRBV10-3,14,few,TRBJ2-3,TRBD2,TGTGCCGCCGGGGCAGGGAGGGTCACAGATACGCAGTATTTT,CAAGAGRVTDTQYF
TRBV2,16,NA,TRBJ1-5,NA,TGTGCCAGCAGTGAGCAGAAACTGATCGGGAATCAGCCCCAGCATTTT,CASSEQKLIGNQPQHF
TRBV5-1,13,NA,TRBJ1-1,NA,TGCGCCAGCGCCCCAACGTTGAACACTGAAGCTTTCTTT,CASAPTLNTEAFF
TRBV25-1,14,NA,TRBJ1-4,NA,TGTGCCAGCAGTGACCGGGCAGCTAATGAAAAACTGTTTTTT,CASSDRAANEKLFF